This TCR beta chain was found in a study of monozygotic twins with cystic fibrosis listed by TCRdb under 2021. Regarding the research as a whole: Barcoded libraries were prepared with roughly 15 PCR cycles from about 3.2 micrograms of fragmented DNA. To gauge how much genetics shapes V and J gene usage, the researchers compared TCR beta repertoires both within and across 16 monozygotic twin pairs who have cystic fibrosis. Made up mostly of children and adolescents, the cohort included ten female and six male twin pairs ranging in age from roughly 2.0 to 40 years, with a median of about 8.5 years. Data for three of the twin pairs had been reported previously in another context. On the day of blood sampling, twins were ranked among around 1,000 cohort participants for weight-for-height and for FEVPerc (FEV1 disease centile).

There are 16 amino acids in the CDR3, from cysteine to phenylalanine inclusive. Here the CDR3 DNA is all that survives: 48 bases in frame from base 1. Trimmed from V: 5 bases; trimmed from J: 1 base; junction bases lacking a gene match: 3. The germline V gene (reference sequence) provides CDR1 MNHEY and CDR2 SMNVEV. A remark on this clone: The clone's antigen remains unknown. No much larger clone is present one base from it, and per-base qualities are unavailable.

Results the study describes overall, beyond this receptor: Simpson clonality was found to be generally low (median around 0.0095), suggesting a naive-dominated repertoire, although higher clonality was observed in the most severely affected patients. Significantly higher nucleotide-identical clonotype sharing was observed within monozygotic CF twin pairs than between unrelated CF individuals (P = 0.000026, Mann-Whitney). V gene usage was most similar to the co-twin in 13 of 16 pairs, and J usage was most similar to the co-twin in 8 of 16 pairs, which suggests genetic constraints. Only a small cohort was studied, and no association of shared CDR3 numbers with age, concordance or disease severity was found.

The twin pairs came from the European Cystic Fibrosis Twin and Sibling Study Cohort, which recruited patients from 150 or so CF clinics across 14 European countries. Both zygosity and CFTR genotype were checked in-house, and zygosity was tested with multiplex PCR across nine short tandem repeat loci. Each twin gave a peripheral blood sample, and clinical parameters were documented on that same day of blood sampling. Phenol/chloroform extraction was used to isolate genomic DNA from peripheral blood cells, and the DNA was then kept in TE buffer at 4 degrees C. Following the manufacturer's instructions, TCR beta CDR3 regions were amplified by multiplex PCR with the immunoSEQ immune profiling system. An Illumina NextSeq system was used to carry out the sequencing. As for the original processing: The immunoSEQ Analyzer platform handled processing of the sequence data, and clonality was calculated by taking the square root of Simpson's index of productive rearrangements. Jensen-Shannon distance served as the measure of similarity in V and J usage, while OLGA was used to compute CDR3 generation probabilities. Shared CDR3 sequences were searched against the immuneACCESS database (August 2020) and VDJdb (December 2020). Entries here come from immuneACCESS through TCRdb and include only in-frame sequences with V and J called. Some clones fail to appear in such tables; in the studies checked, an unresolved V gene covers under half of the shortfall, and the cause of the remainder is unknown. That table supplies the V and J calls and clone size; D and trimming were determined from the DNA. This sample has roughly 20,000 clones in its table, and about 90% of those were observed once. The top ten hold roughly 1.4% of the sample.

The chain employs TRBV27 and TRBJ2-2; 11 junctional bases match TRBD1. This clonotype originated in a girl aged 2-10 years with cystic fibrosis. The source material was blood. The DNA sequence is as follows: TGTGCCAGCAGTCATGGGACAGGGGGGAACACCGGGGAGCTGTTTTTT. This is translated as CASSHGTGGNTGELFF.